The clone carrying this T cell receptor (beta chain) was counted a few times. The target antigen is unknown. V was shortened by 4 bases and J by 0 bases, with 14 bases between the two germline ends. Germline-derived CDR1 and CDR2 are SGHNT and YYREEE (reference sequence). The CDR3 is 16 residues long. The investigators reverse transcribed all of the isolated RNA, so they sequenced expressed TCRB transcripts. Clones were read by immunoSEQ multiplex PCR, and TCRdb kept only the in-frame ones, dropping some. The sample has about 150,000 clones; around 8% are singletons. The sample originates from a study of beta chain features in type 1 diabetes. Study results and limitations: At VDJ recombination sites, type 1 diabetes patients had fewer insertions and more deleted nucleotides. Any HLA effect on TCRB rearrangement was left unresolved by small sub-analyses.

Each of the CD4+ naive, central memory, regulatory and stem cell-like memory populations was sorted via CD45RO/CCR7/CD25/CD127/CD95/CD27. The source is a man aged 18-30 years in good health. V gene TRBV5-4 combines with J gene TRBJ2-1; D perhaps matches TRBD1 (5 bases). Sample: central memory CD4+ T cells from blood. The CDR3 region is CASSQDDRSSYNEQFF. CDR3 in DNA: TGTGCCAGCAGCCAAGACGACAGAAGCTCCTACAATGAGCAGTTCTTC.